The rows below give T cell receptor beta chains drawn from one sample of a study of T cell responses to AZD1222 COVID-19 vaccine. Here immunoSEQ multiplex PCR was the method, and the copy in TCRdb shows in-frame clones only, minus some. The sample has roughly 70,000 clones; about four fifths are singletons. Sequenced here: peripheral blood, sampled on day 0 of MenACWY control vaccination. The receptors derive from an adult in good health. CDR3s include the opening cysteine and the closing phenylalanine or tryptophan. Fields, in order: CDR3 length, D gene, V gene, J gene, clone size, CDR3 protein, CDR3 DNA. D genes are given only for firm matches. Some rows mark clone size as missing; the rest say once, few, many or name a class of expanded clone.

18	NA	TRBV7-2	TRBJ1-3	NA	CASSPRGFGMGRGNTIYF	TGTGCCAGCAGCCCTAGGGGATTTGGTATGGGCCGAGGAAACACCATATATTTT
13	TRBD1	TRBV7-3	TRBJ2-1	NA	CASSSGQSNEQFF	TGTGCCAGCAGTTCGGGACAGTCCAATGAGCAGTTCTTC
16	TRBD1	TRBV5-1	TRBJ1-2	NA	CASSLTAGGVDYGYTF	TGCGCCAGCAGCCTGACTGCAGGGGGCGTAGACTATGGCTACACCTTC
14	NA	TRBV5-6	TRBJ1-4	NA	CASSADSINEKLFF	TGTGCCAGCAGCGCGGACAGCATTAATGAAAAACTGTTTTTT
14	TRBD1	TRBV5-1	TRBJ1-2	NA	CASSPGQVQYGYTF	TGCGCCAGCAGTCCGGGACAGGTTCAATATGGCTACACCTTC
13	TRBD1	TRBV2	TRBJ1-6	NA	CASSPGQGARYHF	TGTGCCAGCAGTCCGGGACAGGGGGCGAGATACCACTTT
13	NA	TRBV6-7	TRBJ1-2	once	CASRKSRGNGYTF	TGTGCCAGCAGAAAGTCTAGGGGAAATGGCTACACCTTC
13	NA	TRBV6-5	TRBJ1-1	NA	CASSYSHREEAFF	TGTGCCAGCAGTTACTCCCACAGGGAAGAAGCTTTCTTT
16	NA	TRBV27	TRBJ2-3	NA	CASSLISFSSTDTQYF	TGTGCCAGCAGTCTCATCTCTTTTTCTAGCACAGATACGCAGTATTTT
13	TRBD1	TRBV6-5	TRBJ2-1	NA	CASRTGTDNEQFF	TGTGCCAGCAGAACCGGGACAGACAATGAGCAGTTCTTC